The rows below give T cell receptor beta chains drawn from one sample of a study of T cells in Graves' hyperthyroidism and ophthalmopathy. TCRdb reprocessed the multiplex PCR reads with MiXCR, giving one entry per CDR3 protein. Here the sample spans 300,000 to 350,000 distinct CDR3 sequences, 16% being singletons. Sample: blood. These receptors all stem from a young man with Graves' hyperthyroidism. CDR3s include the opening cysteine and the closing phenylalanine or tryptophan. Fields, in order: CDR3 protein, CDR3 DNA, J gene, V gene, D gene, clone size. A D gene is named only where the DNA matches it firmly. Clone size is given for some rows only: seen once, a few or many times, or a class if the clone is expanded.

CASSLGHVYGYTF TGTGCCAGCAGCTTGGGACATGTCTATGGCTACACCTTC TRBJ1-2 TRBV11-2 NA many
CATSKQGDYKNIQYF TGTGCCACCAGCAAACAGGGGGATTACAAAAACATTCAGTACTTC TRBJ2-4 TRBV15 TRBD1 NA
CASSTSGTAYNSPLHF TGTGCCAGTAGTACCTCCGGGACAGCCTATAATTCACCCCTCCACTTT TRBJ1-6 TRBV19 TRBD1 many
CASSQAGQGAGSPLHF TGTGCCAGCAGCCAAGCGGGACAGGGGGCGGGTTCACCCCTCCACTTT TRBJ1-6 TRBV3-1 TRBD1 few
CASSALRQASYEQYF TGTGCCAGCAGCGCCCTAAGACAGGCATCCTACGAGCAGTACTTC TRBJ2-7 TRBV7-3 NA few
CASSYSGPAPETQYF TGTGCCAGCAGTTATTCCGGGCCGGCCCCGGAGACCCAGTACTTC TRBJ2-5 TRBV27 NA many
CAWSQGGGNQPQHF TGTGCCTGGAGTCAAGGGGGCGGCAATCAGCCCCAGCATTTT TRBJ1-5 TRBV30 TRBD1 few
CASSEALAGRDTQYF TGTGCCAGCAGTGAAGCGCTAGCGGGACGCGATACGCAGTATTTT TRBJ2-3 TRBV2 TRBD2 NA
CASSSPAGGGRGTEAFF TGTGCCAGCAGTTCTCCCGCGGGGGGGGGGCGAGGCACTGAAGCTTTCTTT TRBJ1-1 TRBV28 NA many
CASKTGWISNSYEQYF TGCGCCAGTAAAACCGGTTGGATCAGTAACTCCTACGAGCAGTACTTC TRBJ2-7 TRBV5-1 NA NA
CASSVAQVGGYTGYTF TGTGCCAGCAGCGTAGCCCAAGTGGGAGGCTATACTGGCTACACCTTC TRBJ1-2 TRBV9 NA NA
CASSQKDYGYTF TGTGCCAGCAGCCAGAAAGACTATGGCTACACCTTC TRBJ1-2 TRBV3-1 NA many
CASSPRQGDGELFF TGTGCCAGCTCACCCCGACAGGGAGACGGGGAGCTGTTTTTT TRBJ2-2 TRBV18 TRBD1 many
CASILGDDSGNTIYF TGTGCCAGCATCCTTGGGGACGACTCTGGAAACACCATATATTTT TRBJ1-3 TRBV7-9 NA few
CASSEGGQTSQYF TGTGCCAGCAGTGAAGGTGGACAAACTTCCCAGTACTTC TRBJ2-5 TRBV9 NA NA
CASSRTNPGNTIYF TGTGCCAGCAGTAGGACTAACCCTGGAAACACCATATATTTT TRBJ1-3 TRBV12-3/TRBV12-4 NA many
CASSRQQSPLHF TGTGCCAGCAGCCGCCAGCAGTCACCCCTCCACTTT TRBJ1-6 TRBV13 NA NA
CASSSGQGFKEQYF TGTGCCAGCAGCTCCGGACAGGGGTTTAAGGAGCAGTACTTC TRBJ2-7 TRBV9 TRBD1 NA
CASSSRNRDEAFF TGTGCCAGCAGCTCCAGGAACAGGGATGAAGCTTTCTTT TRBJ1-1 TRBV7-9 NA NA
CASGLVLGSLYEQYF TGTGCTAGTGGTTTGGTACTGGGCAGCCTCTACGAGCAGTACTTC TRBJ2-7 TRBV12-5 NA few
CASSGNRGGNQPQHF TGTGCCAGCAGTGGCAATAGGGGTGGCAATCAGCCCCAGCATTTT TRBJ1-5 TRBV6-1 NA NA
CAISEGRGSHNEQFF TGTGCCATCAGTGAAGGGCGGGGGTCCCACAATGAGCAGTTCTTC TRBJ2-1 TRBV10-3 TRBD2 NA
CASSQTTSNTGELFF TGTGCCAGCAGTCAGACTACTAGTAACACCGGGGAGCTGTTTTTT TRBJ2-2 TRBV7-8 NA few
CASSYGTVSTDTQYF TGTGCCAGCAGTTACGGTACAGTTAGCACAGATACGCAGTATTTT TRBJ2-3 TRBV6-6 NA many
CASSLARDSQRKDEQFF TGCGCCAGCAGCTTGGCCCGGGACAGTCAGAGGAAGGATGAGCAGTTCTTC TRBJ2-1 TRBV5-1 TRBD1 few
CASSLAGSDSPLHF TGTGCCAGCAGCTTAGCGGGTTCGGATTCACCCCTCCACTTT TRBJ1-6 TRBV11-1 NA NA
CAGGAGGPYEQYF TGTGCCGGGGGGGCGGGGGGGCCCTACGAGCAGTACTTC TRBJ2-7 TRBV10-3 TRBD2 NA
CASSLSFGSSEQYF TGTGCCAGCAGCTTAAGTTTCGGGTCGTCGGAGCAGTATTTT TRBJ2-3 TRBV7-8 NA many
CASSIKRTITDTQYF TGTGCCAGCAGCATAAAGCGGACTATCACAGATACGCAGTATTTT TRBJ2-3 TRBV3-1 NA many
CASRGLAGGPSSYNEQFF TGTGCCAGCAGGGGACTAGCGGGAGGGCCTAGCTCCTACAATGAGCAGTTCTTC TRBJ2-1 TRBV2 TRBD2 many
CAWRGPGTAYYEQYF TGTGCCTGGAGGGGCCCCGGGACAGCCTACTACGAGCAGTACTTC TRBJ2-7 TRBV30 TRBD1 few